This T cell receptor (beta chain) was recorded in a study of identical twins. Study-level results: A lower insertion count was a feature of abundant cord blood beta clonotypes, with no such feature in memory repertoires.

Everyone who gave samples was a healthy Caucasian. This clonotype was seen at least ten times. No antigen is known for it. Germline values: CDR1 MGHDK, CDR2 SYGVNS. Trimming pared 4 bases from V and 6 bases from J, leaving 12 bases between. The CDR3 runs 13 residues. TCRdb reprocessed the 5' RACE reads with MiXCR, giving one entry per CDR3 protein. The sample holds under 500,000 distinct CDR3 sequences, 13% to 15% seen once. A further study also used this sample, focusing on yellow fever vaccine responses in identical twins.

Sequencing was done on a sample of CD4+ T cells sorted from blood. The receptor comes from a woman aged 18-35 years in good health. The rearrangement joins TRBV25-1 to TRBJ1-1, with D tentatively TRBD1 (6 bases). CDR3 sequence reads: CASSGVGGSEAFF. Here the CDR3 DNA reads TGTGCCAGCAGTGGGGTGGGGGGCTCTGAAGCTTTCTTT.